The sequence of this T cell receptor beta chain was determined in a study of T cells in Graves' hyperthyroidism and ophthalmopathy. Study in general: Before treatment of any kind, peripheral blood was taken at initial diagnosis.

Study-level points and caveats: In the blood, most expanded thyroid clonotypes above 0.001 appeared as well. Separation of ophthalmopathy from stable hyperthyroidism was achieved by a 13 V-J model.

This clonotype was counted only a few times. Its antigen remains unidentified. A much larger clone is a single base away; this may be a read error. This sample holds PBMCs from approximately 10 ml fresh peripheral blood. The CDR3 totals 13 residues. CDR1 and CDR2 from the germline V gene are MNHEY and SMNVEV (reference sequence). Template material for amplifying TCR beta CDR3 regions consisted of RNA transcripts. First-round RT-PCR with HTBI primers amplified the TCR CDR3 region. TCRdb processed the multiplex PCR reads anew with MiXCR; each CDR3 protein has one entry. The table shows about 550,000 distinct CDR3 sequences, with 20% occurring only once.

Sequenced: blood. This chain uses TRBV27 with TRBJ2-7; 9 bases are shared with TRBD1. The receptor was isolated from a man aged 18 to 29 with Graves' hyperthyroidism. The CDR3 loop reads CVSSGQGHHEQYF. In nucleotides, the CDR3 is TGTGTCAGCAGTGGACAGGGGCACCACGAGCAGTACTTC.